This TCR beta chain was documented in a study of human T cells and chemical hapten exposure. General study points: It should be noted that donors had alopecia, so their immune response may differ from healthy people's. Significantly greater numbers of large CDR3 similarity clusters came from expanded TCRs than from controls.

This CDR3 is built from 14 residues. The germline gives CDR1 MGHDK, CDR2 SYGVNS. The J segment lost 5 bases and the V segment lost 8 bases, leaving 5 bases of the junction unmatched. The time point is: patch test 3, about 24 weeks after DPC sensitization. Treatment specified: therapeutic diphenylcyclopropenone sensitization with weekly scalp DPC. As for this clonotype: Its specificity is unknown.

TCRdb re-analysed the RACE reads in MiXCR, keeping a single row per CDR3 protein. The sample consists of around 70,000 distinct CDR3 sequences, around 10% of them appearing once. The clonotype comes from a woman aged 50 to 60 with alopecia areata. Some clones in this sample may be carry-over from other donors' samples. This chain connects TRBV25-1 to TRBJ2-3; TRBD2 agrees at 12 bases. The source material was whole blood, sampled in connection with sensitization to the hapten diphenylcyclopropenone (DPC). The CDR3 sequence: CASGLAGLVDTQYF. For the CDR3, the DNA is TGTGCCAGCGGACTAGCGGGGCTGGTAGATACGCAGTATTTT.